These T cell receptor beta chains were read from a single sample in a study of cytomegalovirus exposure and HLA in healthy donors. Assay: immunoSEQ multiplex PCR; the TCRdb copy retains only in-frame clones and omits some. The profile covers 100,000 to 150,000 clones, with more than 75% appearing a single time and 3% to 4.5% taken by the ten largest. The sequenced material came from PBMCs. These receptors were obtained from a man between 40 and 49 years old in good health and CMV-seronegative. Both conserved end residues are part of each CDR3. A D gene is named only where the DNA matches it firmly. Size values are once, few and many counts, or a class for expanded clones, and some rows have none.

size	V	D	J	CDR3
-	TRBV5-1	-	TRBJ1-2	CASSFSPGLCTTF
-	TRBV6-5	TRBD1	TRBJ1-3	CATTTGGGNTIYF
few	TRBV6-1	-	TRBJ1-3	CASNSGVLGTIYF
-	TRBV18	-	TRBJ2-1	CASSPEGREQFF
-	TRBV5-5	TRBD1	TRBJ2-2	CATSSGQGIAGELFF
-	TRBV11-2	TRBD2	TRBJ2-2	CASSLVELAGVLTGELFF
once	TRBV2	TRBD1	TRBJ2-1	CASSNYRGSEQFF
few	TRBV11-2	TRBD2	TRBJ2-1	CASSFTSGGNEQFF
-	TRBV7-8	-	TRBJ2-6	CASRLSGANVLTF
-	TRBV6-1	-	TRBJ2-1	CASTVFNEQFF
-	TRBV5-1	TRBD1	TRBJ2-7	CASSLEDRSYEQYF